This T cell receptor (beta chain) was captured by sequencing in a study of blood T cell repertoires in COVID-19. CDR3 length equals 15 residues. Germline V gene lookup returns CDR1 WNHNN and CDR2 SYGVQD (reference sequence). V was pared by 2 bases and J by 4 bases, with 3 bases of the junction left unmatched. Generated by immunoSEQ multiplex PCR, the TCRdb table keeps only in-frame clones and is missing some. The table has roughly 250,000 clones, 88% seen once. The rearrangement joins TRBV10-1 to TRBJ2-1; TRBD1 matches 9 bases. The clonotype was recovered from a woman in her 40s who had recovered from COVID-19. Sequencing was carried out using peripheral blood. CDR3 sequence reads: CASSESGTGYNEQFF. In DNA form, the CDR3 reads TGCGCCAGCAGTGAGAGCGGGACAGGGTACAATGAGCAGTTCTTC.